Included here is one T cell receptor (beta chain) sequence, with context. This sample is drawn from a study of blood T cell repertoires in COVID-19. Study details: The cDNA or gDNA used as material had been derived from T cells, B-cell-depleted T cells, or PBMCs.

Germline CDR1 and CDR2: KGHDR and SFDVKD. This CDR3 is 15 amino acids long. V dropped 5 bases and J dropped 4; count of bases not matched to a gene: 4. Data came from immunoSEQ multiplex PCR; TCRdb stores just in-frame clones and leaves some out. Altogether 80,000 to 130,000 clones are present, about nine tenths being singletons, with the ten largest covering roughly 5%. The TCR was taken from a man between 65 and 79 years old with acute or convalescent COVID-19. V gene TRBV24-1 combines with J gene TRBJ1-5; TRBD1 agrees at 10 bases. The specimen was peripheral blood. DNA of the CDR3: TGTGCCACCAGTGGGACAGGGGGACGGAATCAGCCCCAGCATTTT. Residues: CATSGTGGRNQPQHF.